This T cell receptor (beta chain) stems from a study of T cells in localized non-small cell lung cancer. Libraries were prepared by immunoSEQ multiplex PCR; TCRdb keeps only in-frame clonotypes and omits some of them. Of over 30,000 clones listed, over 75% were seen once; the top ten hold around 2.9%. Findings and limits, study-wide: In adjacent lung, a median around 57 of the top 100 tumor clones were found.

Note on this clone: Its antigen remains unidentified.

V dropped 3 bases and J dropped 0 bases, with 15 bases sitting between them. CDR3 length: 16 amino acids. Looked up from germline, CDR1 is MNHEY and CDR2 is SVGAGI. The V call is TRBV6-5, the J call TRBJ2-7; D unresolved. This sample comprised peripheral blood, obtained before any cancer treatment. This clonotype was obtained from a woman aged 40-70 years with stage I lung adenocarcinoma. DNA for the CDR3: TGTGCCAGCAGTTATGGGAAAAGAGCCCCCTCCTACGAGCAGTACTTC. Its protein product is CASSYGKRAPSYEQYF.